This is a list of T cell receptor beta chains from one sample in a study of T cells expressing NK-cell markers. TCRdb re-called the 5' RACE reads and shows each CDR3 protein once, DNA omitted. This table lists 550,000 to 600,000 distinct CDR3 sequences. The specimen was blood T cells: a sorted CD56 or NKG2C T cell subset, CD4+ or CD8+ T cells, or bulk PBMC T cells (not recorded which). The source of these receptors is a man between 18 and 29 years old in good health. CDR3s include the opening cysteine and the closing phenylalanine or tryptophan. Fields, in order: J gene, V gene, CDR3 protein.

TRBJ2-1,TRBV29-1,CSVELDRGQFF
TRBJ2-6,TRBV6-5,CASSSRAPVWGANVLTF
TRBJ2-5,TRBV10-3,CAISRTGQETQYF
TRBJ2-2,TRBV30,CAWFGGTGSRELFF
TRBJ2-5,TRBV7-2,CASSQELAGLYF
TRBJ2-5,TRBV20-1,CSAQYGGQETQYF
TRBJ1-1,TRBV5-6,CASSLGLTGAEAFF
TRBJ2-3,TRBV20-1,CSARNNRDRGLEDTQYF
TRBJ1-4,TRBV5-1,CASSPSRDRFGKLFF
TRBJ2-3,TRBV24-1,CATSDSAAGGPTDTQYF
TRBJ2-1,TRBV12-5,CASGPSYSDEQFF
TRBJ2-3,TRBV11-1,CASSLASGPGTDTQYF
TRBJ2-7,TRBV7-2,CASSRERGPYEQYF
TRBJ2-7,TRBV5-5,CASSWVLYEQYF
TRBJ1-5,TRBV28,CASSSQQGDSNQPQHF
TRBJ2-1,TRBV7-9,CASILTGSYNEQFF
TRBJ2-3,TRBV7-3,CASSFRQRADTQYF
TRBJ2-2,TRBV12-3/TRBV12-4,CASSYSHSNITGELFF
TRBJ2-1,TRBV9,CASSVEGAGEGSEQFF
TRBJ2-1,TRBV20-1,CSATTGVLPEQFF
TRBJ1-5,TRBV12-3/TRBV12-4,CASSPPDANSNQPQHF
TRBJ1-1,TRBV29-1,CSAGQGRNTEAFF
TRBJ2-7,TRBV5-1,CASSEGARNEQYF
TRBJ2-7,TRBV10-3,CAISETGTYEQYF
TRBJ2-3,TRBV12-3/TRBV12-4,CASSLGGSPHTQYF
TRBJ2-2,TRBV2,CAGSRNTGELFF
TRBJ2-1,TRBV9,CASSLTLDTYNEQFF
TRBJ2-1,TRBV29-1,CSVEASGVFSSYNEQFF
TRBJ1-4,TRBV7-2,CASSRDWGEKLFF
TRBJ1-6,TRBV7-2,CASSFGRNPYNSPLHF
TRBJ2-7,TRBV7-2,CASSPDRVGYEQYF
TRBJ2-3,TRBV20-1,CSASRQASTDTQYF
TRBJ2-3,TRBV20-1,CSARDVRVGTDTQYF
TRBJ1-1,TRBV15,CATSRDPGPGIEAFF
TRBJ1-2,TRBV29-1,CSVEGGQGAPLYGYTF
TRBJ2-6,TRBV11-2,CASSLNWGRVSLSGANVLTF
TRBJ2-1,TRBV28,CASTHPRRDEQFF
TRBJ2-3,TRBV7-2,CASSRRTITDTQYF